This T cell receptor beta chain appears in the sequencing data of a study of PD-1 blockade in classical Hodgkin lymphoma. The sample's time point: cycle 4 day 1 (C4D1), after less than 7 weeks of nivolumab. All trial patients relapsed after autologous stem cell transplantation. Assay: immunoSEQ multiplex PCR; the TCRdb copy retains only in-frame clones and omits some. This table has approximately 24,000 clones, around four fifths appearing once. CDR3 length: 17 amino acids. V was clipped by 0 bases and J by 3 bases, with 17 bases between them. Germline loops: CDR1 SGHVS, CDR2 FQNEAQ. The material sequenced was peripheral blood mononuclear cells (PBMCs), taken before the fourth cycle of nivolumab. The TCR sequence derives from a human donor with classical Hodgkin lymphoma. This chain uses TRBV7-8 with TRBJ2-5; D is perhaps TRBD1 (6 bases). CDR3 in DNA: TGTGCCAGCAGCTTAGCGCTAGGGAGAAGGGGGAAAGAGACCCAGTACTTC. It specifies CASSLALGRRGKETQYF. The variable domain in full, with the rest retrieved from reference TRBV7-8 and TRBJ2-5, is GAGVSQSPRYKVAKRGQDVALRCDPISGHVSLFWYQQALGQGPEFLTYFQNEAQLDKSGLPSDRFFAERPEGSVSTLKIQRTQQEDSAVYLCASSLALGRRGKETQYFGPGTRLLVL.